One sample yielded the 2 T cell receptor beta chains listed below, sequenced in a study of graft-versus-host responses after intestinal transplantation. Libraries were prepared by immunoSEQ multiplex PCR; TCRdb keeps only in-frame clonotypes and omits some of them. This sample yields 55,000 to 70,000 clones, of which around 90% are seen a single time; 2.7% belongs to the top ten. Sequenced here: PBMCs, sampled about 120 days after intestinal transplantation. Source of these receptors: a human patient who received an intestinal transplant, so some T cells may come from the graft donor.

The J gene is TRBJ1-6, the V gene TRBV7-9; D is possibly TRBD1 (6 bases). The CDR3 runs to 18 residues. V lost 0 bases and J lost 5, with 17 bases in between. Germline CDR1 reads SEHNR; CDR2 reads FQNEAQ (reference sequence). The DNA of the CDR3 is TGTGCCAGCAGCTTAGCGGGACATCCAAGCGCCGATAATTCACCCCTCCACTTT. Encoded protein: CASSLAGHPSADNSPLHF.

The genes are TRBV7-6 and TRBJ2-3; no reliable D call. Trimming shortened V by 1 base and J by 4 bases, and 6 bases separated the two germline ends. Germline CDR1 reads SGHVS; CDR2 reads FNYEAQ. This CDR3 has 13 residues. DNA of the CDR3: TGTGCCAGCAGCTTAGAAGTTTCAGATACGCAGTATTTT. Translation: CASSLEVSDTQYF.